This TCR beta chain was obtained from a study of early T cells in non-severe SARS-CoV-2 infection. Findings and caveats of the study: Missing private and CD4 specificities, VDJdb matching favored anti-spike CD8 responses.

Each single cDNA molecule received a unique molecular identifier. MiXCR was run by TCRdb on the 5' RACE reads, yielding one entry per CDR3 protein. The sample lists some 62,000 distinct CDR3 sequences, roughly a tenth occurring once. CDR1 and CDR2 (germline): DFQATT, SNEGSKA (reference sequence). CDR3 size: 12 residues. The V and J ends lost 6 bases and 0 bases respectively, with 8 bases between them. This clonotype was observed at least ten times. Its target is not known. The clonotype comes from an adult who was a healthcare worker with PCR-confirmed SARS-CoV-2 infection or an uninfected control (not recorded which). The V gene is TRBV20-1, the J gene TRBJ1-1; the D is unclear. The specimen was whole blood. The CDR3 reads CSAGRMNTEAFF. The CDR3 nucleotides are TGCAGTGCCGGAAGGATGAACACTGAAGCTTTCTTT.